A single sample is the source of the 10 T cell receptor beta chains below, sequenced in a study of blood T cell repertoires in COVID-19. The protocol was immunoSEQ multiplex PCR, while the TCRdb copy is restricted to in-frame clones and leaves out a portion. The sample lists 30,000 to 40,000 clones, about 87% occurring once. The sequenced material came from peripheral blood. These receptors came from a human donor in a cohort sampled during active COVID-19.

The chain couples TRBV19 to TRBJ2-2; D is perhaps TRBD1 (5 bases). Trimming took off 11 bases at V and 6 bases at J, with 10 bases between the two ends. Germline V CDR1 and CDR2: LNHDA, SQIVND (reference sequence). The CDR3 has 11 residues. The CDR3 is CAWQGPGELFF. DNA of the CDR3: TGTGCCTGGCAGGGTCCCGGGGAGCTGTTTTTT.

This clone turned up a few times. The rearrangement uses TRBV18 and TRBJ1-6, with D possibly matching TRBD1 (6 bases). This CDR3 contains 16 residues. Germline assignment: CDR1 KGHSH and CDR2 LQKENI. Trimming took 4 bases from V and 6 from J, leaving 16 bases between them. This CDR3 reads CASSLSGVMLNSPLHF. CDR3 DNA: TGTGCCAGCTCACTCTCAGGGGTTATGCTTAATTCACCCCTCCACTTT.

The J gene is TRBJ2-3, the V gene TRBV30; maybe TRBD2 (6 bases). CDR3 length equals 16 residues. Trimming pared 3 bases from V and 4 bases from J, leaving 20 bases between. In germline, CDR1 is GTSNPN, CDR2 SVGIG (reference sequence). The CDR3 DNA reads as TGTGCCTGGAGGAGACCGGGACTGGCAAACCCAGATACGCAGTATTTT. It is translated as CAWRRPGLANPDTQYF.

This sequence joins TRBV12-5 and TRBJ1-2; TRBD1 aligns across 7 bases. This CDR3 contains 13 residues. Germline CDR1 and CDR2: LGHNT and FRNRAP. V gave up 2 bases and J gave up 4 bases; unmatched junction bases: 1. The CDR3 DNA reads as TGTGCTAGTGGTTTGTCAGGGGGCTATGGCTACACCTTC. Amino acid sequence: CASGLSGGYGYTF.

The sample holds one count of this clone. The chain joins TRBV28 to TRBJ2-1, with 12 bases fitting TRBD2. This CDR3 is 18 amino acids long. Germline V lookup: CDR1 MDHEN, CDR2 SYDVKM. Germline trimming cut 2 bases from V and 6 bases from J; bases unmatched to any gene: 11. CDR3 sequence (DNA): TGTGCCAGCAGTTTAGTCTCGTTCTGGACTAGCGGGACCAATGAGCAGTTCTTC. It specifies CASSLVSFWTSGTNEQFF.

The rearrangement joins TRBV19 to TRBJ1-5; D unclear. In germline, CDR1 is LNHDA, CDR2 SQIVND (reference sequence). The CDR3 spans 14 residues. V shed 3 bases and J shed 4 bases, with 10 bases lying between them. CDR3 nucleotide sequence: TGTGCCAGTAGTATTCGAGCTCTAAATCAGCCCCAGCATTTT. This gives the protein CASSIRALNQPQHF. The full variable domain, in which reference TRBV19 and TRBJ1-5 provide the parts outside the CDR3, is DGGITQSPKYLFRKEGQNVTLSCEQNLNHDAMYWYRQDPGQGLRLIYYSQIVNDFQKGDIAEGYSVSREKKESFPLTVTSAQKNPTAFYLCASSIRALNQPQHFGDGTRLSIL.

This clone was picked up one time. The rearrangement uses TRBV6-5 and TRBJ1-3; the match to TRBD1 covers 8 bases. This CDR3 contains 15 residues. Germline V lookup: CDR1 MNHEY, CDR2 SVGAGI. V shed 5 bases and J 4 bases; nucleotides not matched to a gene: 7. CDR3: CASSPQGARGNTIYF. The CDR3 bases are TGTGCCAGCAGTCCGCAGGGGGCGCGCGGAAACACCATATATTTT.

J is TRBJ2-7 and V is TRBV18; the D gene is possibly TRBD1 (5 bases). Germline CDR1 is KGHSH and CDR2 is LQKENI. The CDR3 is 15 amino acids. V gave up 3 bases and J gave up 8 bases, with 20 bases separating them. This chain's CDR3 is CASSPQGNPKEKQYF. The CDR3 DNA sequence: TGTGCCAGCTCACCGCAGGGTAACCCCAAGGAAAAGCAGTACTTC.

The chain joins TRBV27 to TRBJ1-2; 8 nucleotides agree with TRBD1. The CDR3 extends over 16 amino acids. Germline V lookup: CDR1 MNHEY, CDR2 SMNVEV (reference sequence). J lost 2 bases, V lost 2 bases, and 7 bases had no gene match. The CDR3 DNA reads TGTGCCAGCAGTTTAGCTCCGGACAGGGCCAACTATGGCTACACCTTC. This gives the protein CASSLAPDRANYGYTF.

The chain links TRBV2 to TRBJ1-2; 9 bases line up with TRBD1. Germline CDR1 is SNHLY and CDR2 is FYNNEI. The V gene end was trimmed by 6 bases and the J gene end by 7 bases; junction bases not matched to a gene: 6. The CDR3 totals 13 residues. CDR3 bases: TGTGCCAGCAGAAAGGACAGGGGCAGTGGCTACACCTTC. Amino acids: CASRKDRGSGYTF. The full variable domain, its missing parts supplied by reference TRBV2 and TRBJ1-2, is EPEVTQTPSHQVTQMGQEVILRCVPISNHLYFYWYRQILGQKVEFLVSFYNNEISEKSEIFDDQFSVERPDGSNFTLKIRSTKLEDSAMYFCASRKDRGSGYTFGSGTRLTVV.